This paragraph covers one TCR beta chain sequence. This specimen belongs to a study of cytomegalovirus exposure and HLA in healthy donors. Profiling relied on immunoSEQ multiplex PCR, and the TCRdb table lists in-frame clones only, not all of them. There are 95,000 to 150,000 clones in the sample; just under 95% occur only once, and roughly 1.2% lies in the top ten. V was clipped by 2 bases and J by 7 bases; unmatched bases: 5. There are 14 residues in the CDR3. CDR1 and CDR2 (germline): MNHEY, SVGAGI. This TCR came from a woman younger than 35 in good health and CMV-seronegative. The chain combines TRBV6-5 with TRBJ1-5; 7 bases are shared with TRBD1. Sequencing was done on a sample of PBMCs. The chain's CDR3 is CASSYRQGRQPQHF. The CDR3 coding sequence is TGTGCCAGCAGTTACCGACAGGGACGACAGCCCCAGCATTTT.